The 5 T cell receptor beta chains given below trace back to one sample, sequenced in a study of T-cell reconstitution after alpha-beta-depleted transplantation in children. A TCRbeta library incorporating unique molecular identifiers was prepared. TCRdb ran MiXCR on the PCR reads and lists one entry per CDR3 protein. The repertoire holds about 100,000 distinct CDR3 sequences, with approximately 6.6% as singletons. The sequencing used PBMCs, mostly from graft donor cells, collected 360 days after TCRalphabeta/CD19-depleted stem cell transplant. Receptors were obtained from a male patient between 2 and 10 years old who had a stem cell transplant for acute lymphoblastic leukemia, so the T cells may come from the graft donor.

This clonotype was found many times. The V call is TRBV29-1, the J call TRBJ2-1; D is ambiguous. Trimming pared 8 bases from V and 5 bases from J, leaving 10 bases between. From germline, CDR1 is SQVTM and CDR2 ANQGSEA. The CDR3 loop spans 11 amino acids. CDR3 loop: CSPSLNNEQFF. CDR3 coding DNA: TGCAGCCCCTCTTTAAACAATGAGCAGTTCTTC.

This clonotype was counted a few times. The chain combines TRBV28 with TRBJ1-5; no clear D gene. Trimming left V 7 bases short and J 4 bases short, with 5 bases between. The CDR3 loop spans 11 amino acids. CDR1 and CDR2 from the germline V gene are MDHEN and SYDVKM. The CDR3 protein is CASMNNQPQHF. Written as DNA, the CDR3 is TGTGCCAGCATGAATAATCAGCCCCAGCATTTT. The full variable domain, rest sourced from reference TRBV28 and TRBJ1-5, is DVKVTQSSRYLVKRTGEKVFLECVQDMDHENMFWYRQDPGLGLRLIYFSYDVKMKEKGDIPEGYSVSREKKERFSLILESASTNQTSMYLCASMNNQPQHFGDGTRLSIL.

This clonotype was seen a few times. V and J are TRBV7-6 and TRBJ2-3; 8 positions match TRBD2. V lost 5 bases to trimming and J lost 2 bases; unmatched junction nucleotides: 15. Germline V gives CDR1 SGHVS, CDR2 FNYEAQ. The CDR3 has 18 residues. CDR3 region: CASSPPLTSGSLTDTQYF. DNA of the CDR3: TGTGCCAGCAGCCCCCCACTGACGAGCGGGAGCCTCACAGATACGCAGTATTTT.

This clonotype was detected ten times or more. The genes are TRBV7-9 and TRBJ1-2; D not resolved. The V end lost 1 base, the J end lost 2 bases, and 5 bases lay between the germline ends. The V gene's germline CDR1 is SEHNR and CDR2 FQNEAQ (reference sequence). This CDR3 spans 13 amino acids. CDR3 loop: CASSLGGNYGYTF. The CDR3 DNA reads as TGTGCCAGCAGCTTAGGAGGGAACTATGGCTACACCTTC.

This clonotype was found many times. The chain recombines TRBV6-5 with TRBJ2-7; TRBD1 matches 8 bases. The length of the CDR3 is 15 residues. The V gene end was trimmed by 2 bases and the J gene end by 6 bases; junction bases not matched to a gene: 9. CDR1 and CDR2 (germline): MNHEY, SVGAGI. This CDR3 is CASSYQDRGNGEQYF. The CDR3 DNA follows: TGTGCCAGCAGTTACCAAGACAGGGGAAATGGCGAGCAGTACTTC.